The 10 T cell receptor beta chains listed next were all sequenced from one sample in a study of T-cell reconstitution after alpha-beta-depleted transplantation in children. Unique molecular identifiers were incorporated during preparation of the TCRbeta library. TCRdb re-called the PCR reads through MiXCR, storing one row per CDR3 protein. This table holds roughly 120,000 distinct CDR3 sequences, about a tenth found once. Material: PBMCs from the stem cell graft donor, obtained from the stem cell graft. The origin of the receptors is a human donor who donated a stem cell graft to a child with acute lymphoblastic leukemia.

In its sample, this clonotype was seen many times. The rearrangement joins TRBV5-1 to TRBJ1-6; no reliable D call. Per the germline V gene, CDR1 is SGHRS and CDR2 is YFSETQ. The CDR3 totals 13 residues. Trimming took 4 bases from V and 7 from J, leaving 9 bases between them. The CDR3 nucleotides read TGCGCCAGCAGCCGGCAGGAGAATTCACCCCTCCACTTT. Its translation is CASSRQENSPLHF.

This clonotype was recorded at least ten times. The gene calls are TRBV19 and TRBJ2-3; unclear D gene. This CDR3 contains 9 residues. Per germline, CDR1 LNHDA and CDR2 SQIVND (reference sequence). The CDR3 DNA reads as TGTGTGAACGCGGATACGCAGTATTTT. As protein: CVNADTQYF.

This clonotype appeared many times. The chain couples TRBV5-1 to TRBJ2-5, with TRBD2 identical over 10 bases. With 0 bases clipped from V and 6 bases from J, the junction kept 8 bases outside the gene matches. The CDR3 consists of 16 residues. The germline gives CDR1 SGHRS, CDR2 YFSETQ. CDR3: CASSLGPSGRGKTQYF. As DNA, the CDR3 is TGCGCCAGCAGCTTGGGCCCTAGCGGGAGAGGAAAGACCCAGTACTTC.

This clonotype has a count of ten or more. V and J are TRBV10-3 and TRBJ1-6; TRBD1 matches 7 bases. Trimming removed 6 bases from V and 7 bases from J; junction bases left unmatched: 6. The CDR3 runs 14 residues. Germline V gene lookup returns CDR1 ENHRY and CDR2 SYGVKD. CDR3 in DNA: TGTGCCATCAGGGAGACAGGGAGCAATTCACCCCTCCACTTT. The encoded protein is CAIRETGSNSPLHF.

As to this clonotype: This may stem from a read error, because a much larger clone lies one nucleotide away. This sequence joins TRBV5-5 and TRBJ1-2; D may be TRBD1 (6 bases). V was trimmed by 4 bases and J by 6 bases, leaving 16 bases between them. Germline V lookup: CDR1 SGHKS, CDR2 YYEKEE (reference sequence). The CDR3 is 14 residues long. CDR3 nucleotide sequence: TGTGCCAGCAGCCCCCCCGGGGGCCACAATGGCTACACCTTC. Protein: CASSPPGGHNGYTF.

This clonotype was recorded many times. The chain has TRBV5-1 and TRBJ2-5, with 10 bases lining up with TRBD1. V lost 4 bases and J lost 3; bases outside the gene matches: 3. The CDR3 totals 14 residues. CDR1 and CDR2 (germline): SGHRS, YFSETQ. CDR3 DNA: TGCGCCAGCAGCGGGGGACAGGGGAAAGAGACCCAGTACTTC. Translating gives CASSGGQGKETQYF.

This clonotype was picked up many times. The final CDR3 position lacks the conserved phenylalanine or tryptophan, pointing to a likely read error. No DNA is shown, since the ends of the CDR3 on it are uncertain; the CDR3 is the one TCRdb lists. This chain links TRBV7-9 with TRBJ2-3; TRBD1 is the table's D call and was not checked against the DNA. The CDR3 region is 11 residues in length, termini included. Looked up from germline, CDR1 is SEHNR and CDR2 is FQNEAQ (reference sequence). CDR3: CASSSGQNRQL.

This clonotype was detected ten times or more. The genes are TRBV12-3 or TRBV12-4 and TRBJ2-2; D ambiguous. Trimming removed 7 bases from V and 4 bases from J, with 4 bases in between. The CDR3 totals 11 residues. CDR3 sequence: CASIVTGELFF. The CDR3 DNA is TGTGCCAGCATCGTCACCGGGGAGCTGTTTTTT.

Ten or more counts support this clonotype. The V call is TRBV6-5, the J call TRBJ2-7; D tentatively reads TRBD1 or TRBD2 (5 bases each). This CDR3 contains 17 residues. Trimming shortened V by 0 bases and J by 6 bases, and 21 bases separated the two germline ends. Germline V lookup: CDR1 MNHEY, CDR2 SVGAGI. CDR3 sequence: CASSYSRFGGLQLEQYF. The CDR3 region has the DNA TGTGCCAGCAGTTACTCTCGTTTTGGGGGATTACAACTCGAGCAGTACTTC.

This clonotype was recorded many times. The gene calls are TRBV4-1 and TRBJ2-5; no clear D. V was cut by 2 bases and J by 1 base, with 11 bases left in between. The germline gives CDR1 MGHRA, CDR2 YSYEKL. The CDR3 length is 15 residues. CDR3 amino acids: CASSQPGRGQETQYF. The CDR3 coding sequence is TGCGCCAGCAGCCAACCTGGACGAGGCCAAGAGACCCAGTACTTC.